The 20 T cell receptor beta chains below come from one sample, sequenced in a study of CD4 T cells in lung cancer. The method was immunoSEQ multiplex PCR; TCRdb's version includes in-frame clones alone and lacks a portion of them. Found here are roughly 4,800 clones, around two thirds of them singletons; the top ten hold about 16%. Sequencing input: lung tumor tissue. The receptors originated from a man aged 55 to 70 with non-small cell lung cancer.

This sequence joins TRBV30 and TRBJ2-2; D not resolved. The CDR3 extends over 15 amino acids. CDR1 GTSNPN and CDR2 SVGIG come from the germline V gene (reference sequence). V lost 0 bases and J lost 3, with 11 bases in between. The CDR3 region has the DNA TGTGCCTGGAGTGTACTCGGAGTGGACACCGGGGAGCTGTTTTTT. Protein sequence: CAWSVLGVDTGELFF.

This chain joins TRBV28 and TRBJ2-2; 8 nucleotides align to TRBD1. The CDR3 sequence is 16 residues long. Germline CDR1 and CDR2: MDHEN and SYDVKM. The J segment lost 0 bases and the V segment lost 8 bases, leaving 8 bases of the junction unmatched. The CDR3 sequence: CASENHRGANTGELFF. Written as DNA, the CDR3 is TGTGCCAGCGAAAACCACAGGGGGGCGAACACCGGGGAGCTGTTTTTT.

The chain joins TRBV27 to TRBJ2-3; the D gene is possibly TRBD2 (6 bases). Germline lookup yields CDR1 MNHEY and CDR2 SMNVEV (reference sequence). With 7 bases removed from V and 5 bases from J, the gap between germline ends came to 13 bases. This CDR3 is built from 13 residues. CDR3 region: CASKERAGDTQYF. CDR3 bases: TGTGCCAGCAAGGAGCGGGCTGGAGATACGCAGTATTTT.

This clone has a handful of counts. The rearrangement links TRBV5-1 to TRBJ2-7, with TRBD2 matching 13 bases. Trimming took 4 bases from V and 7 from J; bases not matched to a gene: 8. This CDR3 comprises 15 residues. Germline V gene data show CDR1 as SGHRS and CDR2 as YFSETQ. The CDR3 is CASSHSPGLAGEQYF. The DNA for the CDR3 is TGCGCCAGCAGCCATTCCCCGGGACTAGCGGGGGAGCAGTACTTC.

The chain carries TRBV5-8 and TRBJ1-3; 7 bases are a match to TRBD1. V trimming: 4 bases; J trimming: 4 bases; junction bases outside the gene matches: 5. The CDR3 runs to 14 residues. CDR1 and CDR2 from the germline V gene are SGHTS and YDEGEE. CDR3 sequence: CASSPWTGGNTIYF. In nucleotides, the CDR3 is TGTGCCAGCAGCCCGTGGACAGGCGGAAACACCATATATTTT.

V is TRBV30 and J is TRBJ2-7; a possible D gene is TRBD2 (6 bases). Trimming took 5 bases from V and 0 from J, leaving 17 bases between them. From germline, CDR1 is GTSNPN and CDR2 SVGIG (reference sequence). CDR3 length: 15 residues. CDR3 DNA sequence: TGTGCCTGGGGTCGGAGTCGGGGGTCCTCCTACGAGCAGTACTTC. Protein sequence: CAWGRSRGSSYEQYF. The whole variable domain, filled in from reference TRBV30 and TRBJ2-7, reads SQTIHQWPATLVQPVGSPLSLECTVEGTSNPNLYWYRQAAGRGLQLLFYSVGIGQISSEVPQNLSASRPQDRQFILSSKKLLLSDSGFYLCAWGRSRGSSYEQYFGPGTRLTVT.

The V and J genes are TRBV4-1 and TRBJ1-5; a possible D gene is TRBD1 (6 bases). The CDR3 is made up of 16 amino acids. V lost 0 bases to trimming and J lost 4 bases, with 13 bases between them. CDR1 MGHRA and CDR2 YSYEKL come from the germline V gene. In nucleotides, the CDR3 is TGCGCCAGCAGCCAAGAGGGACCGACAGGAAATCAGCCCCAGCATTTT. Protein sequence: CASSQEGPTGNQPQHF.

This clone was found a few times. Other DNA sequences in the same sample also yield this CDR3. The rearrangement joins TRBV19 to TRBJ1-1; D ambiguous. The CDR3 runs 14 residues. Germline CDR1 reads LNHDA; CDR2 reads SQIVND (reference sequence). Trimming removed 5 bases from V and 1 base from J, with 11 bases in between. The CDR3 DNA reads TGTGCCAGTAGTCTCGGACGGGGGAACACTGAAGCTTTCTTT. Amino acids: CASSLGRGNTEAFF.

The chain's CDR3 is CASSQRLGPEEQFF. CDR3 sequence (DNA): TGTGCCAGCAGCCAACGACTAGGCCCGGAGGAGCAGTTCTTC. J is TRBJ2-1 and V is TRBV11-1; TRBD2 might be the D (6 bases). CDR3 size: 14 residues. The germline V gene encodes CDR1 SGHAT and CDR2 FQDESV (reference sequence). V lost 5 bases to trimming and J lost 10 bases, with 18 bases between them.

The rearrangement uses TRBV28 and TRBJ2-3; 7 nucleotides line up with TRBD2. The germline gives CDR1 MDHEN, CDR2 SYDVKM. The CDR3 length is 13 residues. J lost 2 bases, V lost 8 bases, and 4 bases had no gene match. CDR3 coding DNA: TGTGCCAGCCGGGGACTAAACACAGATACGCAGTATTTT. Protein product: CASRGLNTDTQYF.

This chain uses TRBV5-4 with TRBJ2-1; D is unclear. This CDR3 spans 15 amino acids. V was cut by 6 bases and J by 0 bases, with 13 bases left in between. CDR1 SGHNT and CDR2 YYREEE come from the germline V gene (reference sequence). The CDR3 protein is CASTSLPSSYNEQFF. As DNA, the CDR3 is TGTGCCAGCACCTCCCTTCCGAGCTCCTACAATGAGCAGTTCTTC.

This chain links TRBV10-3 with TRBJ1-3; D is ambiguous. This CDR3 contains 15 residues. Deletions cut 2 bases from V and 0 bases from J, with 8 bases between. Germline CDR1 and CDR2: ENHRY and SYGVKD. The CDR3 spells CAISEGGHSGNTIYF. The CDR3 DNA reads as TGTGCCATCAGTGAGGGCGGTCACTCTGGAAACACCATATATTTT.

This sequence joins TRBV30 and TRBJ1-6; 7 bases agree with TRBD1. Unmatched junction bases numbered 2, after V lost 1 base and J lost 5 bases. Germline CDR1 is GTSNPN and CDR2 is SVGIG (reference sequence). The CDR3 consists of 14 residues. The CDR3: CAWSAGQDNSPLHF. The CDR3 bases are TGTGCCTGGAGTGCAGGACAGGATAATTCACCCCTCCACTTT.

The rearrangement joins TRBV7-3 to TRBJ2-6; D perhaps matches TRBD1 (6 bases). The germline V and J ends were trimmed by 4 bases and 4 bases, with 14 bases remaining between them. This CDR3 comprises 16 residues. Germline lookup yields CDR1 SGHTA and CDR2 FQGTGA. Here the CDR3 DNA reads TGTGCCAGCAGCTCCAACGCTGGGACAGGGGCCAACGTCCTGACTTTC. Protein: CASSSNAGTGANVLTF.

V and J are TRBV15 and TRBJ2-7, with 7 positions matching TRBD1. Trimming removed 3 bases from V and 4 bases from J; junction bases left unmatched: 6. This CDR3 has 14 amino acids. Germline assignment: CDR1 LNHNV and CDR2 YYDKDF (reference sequence). In DNA, the CDR3 is TGTGCCACCAGCAGTGTCGACAGGGTGTACGAGCAGTACTTC. Protein product: CATSSVDRVYEQYF.

The chain uses TRBV10-2 and TRBJ2-6, with 11 bases identical to TRBD1. Germline V gene lookup returns CDR1 WSHSY and CDR2 SAAADI. The CDR3 consists of 20 residues. V was pared by 4 bases and J by 1 base, with 12 bases of the junction left unmatched. The chain's CDR3 is CASSGLSRDRGGSGANVLTF. The DNA for the CDR3 is TGCGCCAGCAGTGGTCTAAGCCGGGACAGGGGGGGATCTGGGGCCAACGTCCTGACTTTC.

The chain recombines TRBV9 with TRBJ2-1; 10 positions agree with TRBD2. Germline assignment: CDR1 SGDLS and CDR2 YYNGEE. V lost 0 bases to trimming and J lost 10 bases; unmatched junction nucleotides: 16. The CDR3 is made up of 18 amino acids. The CDR3 DNA follows: TGTGCCAGCAGCGTAGCTCTGGCTAGCGGGGGCCGGGGAGGAGAGCAGTTCTTC. Amino acids: CASSVALASGGRGGEQFF.

This clone was observed a few times. The chain couples TRBV4-2 to TRBJ2-1; unclear D gene. V was cut by 0 bases and J by 5 bases, with 8 bases left in between. The length of the CDR3 is 14 residues. CDR1 and CDR2 (germline): LGHNA, YNFKEQ. CDR3 DNA sequence: TGTGCCAGCAGCCAAGATCTTGAGGACAATGAGCAGTTCTTC. Protein product: CASSQDLEDNEQFF.

V and J are TRBV19 and TRBJ1-5; no firm D call. V was shortened by 0 bases and J by 5 bases, with 11 bases between the two germline ends. CDR1 is LNHDA and CDR2 is SQIVND in the germline V gene (reference sequence). The CDR3 sequence is 15 residues long. CDR3 coding DNA: TGTGCCAGTAGTATAGAGGTGGGGAGGGATCAGCCCCAGCATTTT. This sequence encodes CASSIEVGRDQPQHF. The full variable domain, in which reference TRBV19 and TRBJ1-5 provide the parts outside the CDR3, is DGGITQSPKYLFRKEGQNVTLSCEQNLNHDAMYWYRQDPGQGLRLIYYSQIVNDFQKGDIAEGYSVSREKKESFPLTVTSAQKNPTAFYLCASSIEVGRDQPQHFGDGTRLSIL.

This chain uses TRBV30 with TRBJ2-5, with D maybe TRBD2 (6 bases). The V end was cut by 3 bases, the J end by 5 bases, with 13 bases between. Germline CDR1 and CDR2: GTSNPN and SVGIG (reference sequence). This CDR3 is 13 amino acids long. The CDR3 region is CAWRGGVGETQYF. The DNA for the CDR3 is TGTGCCTGGAGGGGGGGAGTAGGGGAGACCCAGTACTTC. The full variable domain, rest sourced from reference TRBV30 and TRBJ2-5, is SQTIHQWPATLVQPVGSPLSLECTVEGTSNPNLYWYRQAAGRGLQLLFYSVGIGQISSEVPQNLSASRPQDRQFILSSKKLLLSDSGFYLCAWRGGVGETQYFGPGTRLLVL.